These 32 T cell receptor beta chains came from one sample sequenced in a study of T-cell memory formation after mild COVID-19. TCRdb processed the 5' RACE reads anew with MiXCR; each CDR3 protein has one entry. Here the sample spans 200,000 to 250,000 distinct CDR3 sequences, about 16% being singletons. Sequencing input: PBMCs or a T cell subset sorted from them (not recorded which). These TCRs come from an adult woman who had mild COVID-19 (a few samples of this study predate the infection). Cell type and time point are not known.

The chain carries TRBV5-1 and TRBJ1-1; TRBD1 might be the D (5 bases). The CDR3 is made up of 15 amino acids. V was pared by 4 bases and J by 3 bases, with 16 bases between. Looked up from germline, CDR1 is SGHRS and CDR2 is YFSETQ. CDR3 sequence (DNA): TGCGCCAGCAGCGACCGACAGATGCCGGACACTGAAGCTTTCTTT. It encodes CASSDRQMPDTEAFF. Based on the CDR3 plus reference TRBV5-1 and TRBJ1-1, the full variable domain is KAGVTQTPRYLIKTRGQQVTLSCSPISGHRSVSWYQQTPGQGLQFLFEYFSETQRNKGNFPGRFSGRQFSNSRSEMNVSTLELGDSALYLCASSDRQMPDTEAFFGQGTRLTVV.

The chain combines TRBV18 with TRBJ2-1, with D perhaps assigned TRBD1 or TRBD2 (5 bases each). The CDR3 totals 14 residues. Trimming removed 3 bases at V and 12 bases at J, with 18 bases between. Looked up from germline, CDR1 is KGHSH and CDR2 is LQKENI. This chain's CDR3 is CASSPFEGPRGQFF. DNA for the CDR3: TGTGCCAGCTCACCCTTCGAGGGACCTCGGGGGCAGTTCTTC.

The V and J genes are TRBV30 and TRBJ1-1, with D unclear. V gave up 2 bases and J gave up 0 bases, with 10 bases separating them. There are 14 residues in the CDR3. CDR1 GTSNPN and CDR2 SVGIG come from the germline V gene (reference sequence). This CDR3 reads CAWSLPGMNTEAFF. The CDR3 nucleotides are TGTGCCTGGAGTCTACCGGGGATGAACACTGAAGCTTTCTTT.

This clonotype was detected only a few times. This sequence joins TRBV20-1 and TRBJ1-1, with TRBD1 as a possible D gene (6 bases). Germline loops: CDR1 DFQATT, CDR2 SNEGSKA (reference sequence). The CDR3 runs to 14 residues. V was pared by 6 bases and J by 3 bases, with 17 bases between. The CDR3 DNA is TGCAGTGCGCCAAAGGGGGATTGGGACACTGAAGCTTTCTTT. Translated: CSAPKGDWDTEAFF.

This clonotype was picked up a small number of times. V and J are TRBV7-9 and TRBJ2-6; 8 nucleotides align to TRBD2. The germline V gene has CDR1 SEHNR and CDR2 FQNEAQ (reference sequence). The CDR3 loop spans 15 amino acids. V shed 4 bases, J shed 3 bases, and the junction held 2 bases outside the gene matches. CDR3 in amino acids: CASSSAGGGANVLTF. In nucleotides, the CDR3 is TGTGCCAGCAGCTCCGCGGGAGGTGGGGCCAACGTCCTGACTTTC.

The chain employs TRBV12-3 or TRBV12-4 and TRBJ2-7; D is unclear. Trimming removed 11 bases from V and 2 bases from J, with 7 bases in between. The CDR3 runs to 10 residues. The CDR3 region is CAAKPYEQYF. The DNA for the CDR3 is TGTGCCGCAAAACCCTACGAGCAGTACTTC.

The rearrangement joins TRBV20-1 to TRBJ1-5, with a tentative D call TRBD1 (6 bases). This CDR3 comprises 15 residues. Deletions cut 5 bases from V and 0 bases from J, with 14 bases between. CDR1 DFQATT and CDR2 SNEGSKA come from the germline V gene (reference sequence). The chain's CDR3 is CSASYGQISNQPQHF. The CDR3, as DNA: TGCAGTGCTTCCTATGGACAGATTAGCAATCAGCCCCAGCATTTT.

V is TRBV20-1 and J is TRBJ1-4; TRBD1 is a possible D gene (5 bases). V was shortened by 0 bases and J by 3 bases, with 11 bases between the two germline ends. The CDR3 sequence is 15 residues long. The germline V gene encodes CDR1 DFQATT and CDR2 SNEGSKA (reference sequence). The DNA for the CDR3 is TGCAGTGCTAGAGATTACAGGTGGCCTAATGAAAAACTGTTTTTT. It translates to CSARDYRWPNEKLFF.

This clonotype was observed at least ten times. The J gene is TRBJ2-7, the V gene TRBV18, with D unclear. Trimming stripped 6 bases from V and 3 bases from J, with 12 bases between. Germline CDR1 reads KGHSH; CDR2 reads LQKENI. The CDR3 runs to 13 residues. CDR3 protein: CASSATRFYEQYF. CDR3 nucleotides: TGTGCCAGCTCGGCCACTCGATTCTACGAGCAGTACTTC.

This clonotype was picked up a small number of times. The rearrangement links TRBV9 to TRBJ2-1; unclear D gene. Germline V gene data show CDR1 as SGDLS and CDR2 as YYNGEE. Trimming took 0 bases from V and 5 from J, leaving 9 bases between them. The length of the CDR3 is 14 residues. CDR3 in DNA: TGTGCCAGCAGCGTAGCGGTTAACAACAATGAGCAGTTCTTC. Its protein product is CASSVAVNNNEQFF.

J is TRBJ1-2 and V is TRBV12-3 or TRBV12-4; 7 bases fit TRBD1. The CDR3 contains 13 residues. V gave up 5 bases and J gave up 9 bases; unmatched junction bases: 9. The CDR3 is CASSRTGFFSYTF. The CDR3 nucleotides read TGTGCCAGCAGTCGGACAGGTTTCTTTAGCTACACCTTC.

The CDR3 loop is CASSLFGPPYGYTF. The CDR3 DNA reads TGTGCCAGCAGTTTATTTGGACCGCCCTATGGCTACACCTTC. The gene calls are TRBV12-3 or TRBV12-4 and TRBJ1-2; no definite D call. CDR3 length equals 14 residues. Deletions cut 2 bases from V and 4 bases from J, with 11 bases between.

This clonotype has just a few counts. The V and J genes are TRBV7-3 and TRBJ1-2, with TRBD1 matching 9 bases. This CDR3 has 15 residues. With 3 bases clipped from V and 3 bases from J, the junction kept 5 bases outside the gene matches. Germline V gives CDR1 SGHTA, CDR2 FQGTGA. CDR3 DNA: TGTGCCAGCAGCTTGAAGACAGGGGGGTACTATGGCTACACCTTC. It encodes CASSLKTGGYYGYTF.

A few counts support this clonotype. The V and J genes are TRBV20-1 and TRBJ1-2, with TRBD1 as a possible D gene (5 bases). The CDR3 length is 16 residues. Germline V lookup: CDR1 DFQATT, CDR2 SNEGSKA (reference sequence). V lost 6 bases to trimming and J lost 1 base, with 21 bases between them. The CDR3 DNA sequence: TGCAGTGCGCCCGGGACCGGGGCCTCTTTTAACTATGGCTACACCTTC. It translates to CSAPGTGASFNYGYTF.

V is TRBV29-1 and J is TRBJ1-6, with D possibly being TRBD1 (6 bases). V was trimmed by 0 bases and J by 6 bases, leaving 18 bases between them. The germline gives CDR1 SQVTM, CDR2 ANQGSEA. This CDR3 has 17 amino acids. The CDR3 loop reads CSVEDGPWGQGNSPLHF. The CDR3 coding sequence is TGCAGCGTTGAAGATGGCCCCTGGGGGCAGGGTAATTCACCCCTCCACTTT.

This clonotype was seen a few times. The chain recombines TRBV3-1 with TRBJ1-1; TRBD1 matches at 7 bases. V dropped 6 bases and J dropped 6; count of bases not matched to a gene: 7. CDR3 length equals 13 residues. CDR1 is LGHDT and CDR2 is YNNKEL in the germline V gene (reference sequence). CDR3 region: CASRRGGGAEAFF. The CDR3 nucleotides read TGTGCCAGCAGGAGGGGAGGGGGCGCTGAAGCTTTCTTT.

This chain connects TRBV12-3 or TRBV12-4 to TRBJ1-2, with D uncertain. Deletions cut 10 bases from V and 3 bases from J, with 15 bases between. This CDR3 has 13 amino acids. The CDR3 bases are TGTGCCACCTCTTATGGGGTTGACTATGGCTACACCTTC. Its protein product is CATSYGVDYGYTF.

This clonotype was seen many times. For the CDR3, the DNA is TGTGCCAGTACGGGGGCAGACAACATCAACTACGAGCAGTACTTC. Its translation is CASTGADNINYEQYF. This chain links TRBV10-3 with TRBJ2-7, with D perhaps TRBD1 or TRBD2 (6 bases each). Looked up from germline, CDR1 is ENHRY and CDR2 is SYGVKD. The CDR3 is 15 amino acids. V was cut by 10 bases and J by 3 bases, with 22 bases left in between.

The V call is TRBV18, the J call TRBJ2-7; D is uncertain. This CDR3 has 13 residues. V was shortened by 0 bases and J by 3 bases, with 6 bases between the two germline ends. CDR1 and CDR2 from the germline V gene are KGHSH and LQKENI. The CDR3 nucleotides read TGTGCCAGCTCACCACCGACGGGCTACGAGCAGTACTTC. Translated: CASSPPTGYEQYF.

The chain links TRBV19 to TRBJ2-2, with 12 bases aligning to TRBD2. In germline, CDR1 is LNHDA, CDR2 SQIVND (reference sequence). The CDR3 runs to 15 residues. After removal of 4 bases from V and 5 bases from J, the junction contained 2 bases not matched to a gene. DNA of the CDR3: TGTGCCAGTAGTACCGGGACTAGCGGGACCGGGGAGCTGTTTTTT. Amino acid sequence: CASSTGTSGTGELFF.

This sequence joins TRBV24-1 and TRBJ1-2; a weak D match, TRBD1 (6 bases). Trimming removed 9 bases from V and 0 bases from J, with 19 bases in between. There are 16 residues in the CDR3. Per the germline V gene, CDR1 is KGHDR and CDR2 is SFDVKD. The CDR3 DNA sequence: TGTGCCACCCATGGGGGGGCGCCGGGTCCTAACTATGGCTACACCTTC. Amino acids: CATHGGAPGPNYGYTF.

This clonotype was detected a few times. The chain uses TRBV9 and TRBJ2-2, with a possible D match to TRBD2 (6 bases). V was pared by 2 bases and J by 7 bases, with 12 bases between. This CDR3 is 14 amino acids long. CDR1 is SGDLS and CDR2 is YYNGEE in the germline V gene. CDR3 sequence: CASSVGGAGGELFF. The CDR3 DNA follows: TGTGCCAGCAGCGTCGGCGGAGCGGGCGGGGAGCTGTTTTTT. The full variable domain, rest sourced from reference TRBV9 and TRBJ2-2, is DSGVTQTPKHLITATGQRVTLRCSPRSGDLSVYWYQQSLDQGLQFLIQYYNGEERAKGNILERFSAQQFPDLHSELNLSSLELGDSALYFCASSVGGAGGELFFGEGSRLTVL.

This rearrangement joins TRBV12-3 or TRBV12-4 to TRBJ2-7, with 8 bases identical to TRBD1. The CDR3 has 17 amino acids. J was trimmed by 7 bases and V by 1 base; bases with no gene match: 15. Here the CDR3 reads CASSLGSGTGPGREQYF. CDR3 sequence (DNA): TGTGCCAGCAGTTTAGGAAGTGGGACAGGACCGGGGCGTGAGCAGTACTTC.

This chain links TRBV5-1 with TRBJ2-1; tentative D call: TRBD2 (5 bases). The CDR3 extends over 12 amino acids. Germline V gives CDR1 SGHRS, CDR2 YFSETQ. Trimming removed 5 bases from V and 15 bases from J, with 18 bases in between. CDR3 in DNA: TGCGCCAGCAGGCCGGACTCCGAGTATCGGTTCTTC. Protein product: CASRPDSEYRFF.

This clonotype was detected a few times. The chain joins TRBV6-2 or TRBV6-3 to TRBJ2-1; possible D gene TRBD1, 6 bases. CDR1 is MNHEY and CDR2 is SVGEGT in the germline V gene. Trimming left V 6 bases short and J 10 bases short, with 19 bases between. This CDR3 is built from 14 residues. This chain's CDR3 is CASSHGNRQDEQFF. The CDR3, as DNA: TGTGCCAGCAGCCATGGCAACCGACAGGACGAGCAGTTCTTC.

The chain is built from TRBV11-2 and TRBJ2-7; 9 bases fit TRBD2. The CDR3 spans 16 residues. Germline trimming cut 1 base from V and 3 bases from J; bases unmatched to any gene: 7. Germline V lookup: CDR1 SGHAT, CDR2 FQNNGV. The CDR3 DNA is TGTGCCAGCAGCTTAGTATCCAGCGGGGGGTTCTACGAGCAGTACTTC. It encodes CASSLVSSGGFYEQYF.

The chain has TRBV7-9 and TRBJ2-3; D gene ambiguous. V dropped 11 bases and J dropped 0 bases, with 12 bases sitting between them. There are 13 residues in the CDR3. CDR1 and CDR2 (germline): SEHNR, FQNEAQ (reference sequence). In DNA form, the CDR3 reads TGTGCCGTACAATCGGGTAGCACAGATACGCAGTATTTT. Residues: CAVQSGSTDTQYF.

The V gene is TRBV11-1, the J gene TRBJ2-1; 10 positions match TRBD2. The CDR3 length is 15 residues. The V gene's germline CDR1 is SGHAT and CDR2 FQDESV (reference sequence). With V trimmed by 5 bases and J by 9 bases, 10 bases remained unmatched. The CDR3 sequence: CASSPGTSASREQFF. CDR3 nucleotide sequence: TGTGCCAGCAGCCCCGGGACTAGCGCGTCGCGTGAGCAGTTCTTC.

J is TRBJ2-1 and V is TRBV4-1; D is undetermined. V was trimmed by 5 bases and J by 2 bases, leaving 13 bases between them. This CDR3 is 15 amino acids long. Germline V gene sequence: CDR1 MGHRA, CDR2 YSYEKL. CDR3 sequence: CASSVESGPYNEQFF. The CDR3 nucleotides are TGCGCCAGCAGCGTAGAGTCAGGTCCCTACAATGAGCAGTTCTTC.

The CDR3 is CASSYKGFGNYGYTF. The CDR3 coding sequence is TGTGCCAGCAGTTACAAGGGGTTTGGAAACTATGGCTACACCTTC. The V gene is TRBV6-5, the J gene TRBJ1-2; D perhaps matches TRBD1 (5 bases). V was shortened by 2 bases and J by 2 bases, with 12 bases between the two germline ends. This CDR3 has 15 residues. Germline assignment: CDR1 MNHEY and CDR2 SVGAGI.

The chain has TRBV6-5 and TRBJ2-7; the match to TRBD1 covers 9 bases. V was pared by 0 bases and J by 4 bases, with 4 bases of the junction left unmatched. Germline CDR1 and CDR2: MNHEY and SVGAGI. The CDR3 contains 15 residues. CDR3 in DNA: TGTGCCAGCAGTTACTCGAACAGGGGGCGTTACGAGCAGTACTTC. Protein sequence: CASSYSNRGRYEQYF.

This clonotype was found a few times. The chain is built from TRBV7-2 and TRBJ2-1; 11 nucleotides agree with TRBD2. V gave up 4 bases and J gave up 8 bases; unmatched junction bases: 13. The CDR3 runs to 17 residues. The germline V gene encodes CDR1 SGHTA and CDR2 FQGNSA. The CDR3 region has the DNA TGTGCCAGCAGCTCCCCCTGGCTAGCGGGAGGCATTGATGAGCAGTTCTTC. The encoded protein is CASSSPWLAGGIDEQFF.